This T cell receptor beta chain was captured by sequencing in a study of regulatory T cells in long-lasting Graves disease. CDR1 SGHNT and CDR2 YENEEA come from the germline V gene. The CDR3 covers 15 residues. Trimming stripped 5 bases from V and 5 bases from J, with 15 bases between. Libraries of TCR beta came from iRepertoire HTBI primers plus Arm-PCR of CDR3 regions. Via MiXCR, TCRdb re-called the multiplex PCR reads, giving one row per CDR3 protein. The sample comprises hundreds of thousands of distinct CDR3 sequences, over 15% of which are singletons, and less than 45% rests with the top ten. Noted time point: newly diagnosed GD, antithyroid drugs for less than 3 months. RNA isolated from PBMCs was used to make the TCR library. This clonotype was counted at least ten times.

The sequence came from a female donor with Graves disease. The sample in question was peripheral blood mononuclear cells (PBMCs), obtained at new diagnosis, from a patient treated with antithyroid drugs. V gene TRBV11-3 combines with J gene TRBJ1-4; unclear D gene. CDR3 in amino acids: CASSLDRMRNEKLFF. The CDR3 DNA reads as TGTGCCAGCAGCCTGGACCGAATGAGGAATGAAAAACTGTTTTTT.